This record covers a single TCR beta chain. A second PCR of about 6 to 12 cycles used a sample-barcoded 5' primer and a J-beta primer mix. MiXCR, run by TCRdb on the 5' RACE reads, gives a single entry per CDR3 protein. Of roughly 1,100,000 distinct CDR3 sequences in the sample, around 27% are singletons; the top ten hold 0.65% to 0.95%. The germline V gene encodes CDR1 SEHNR and CDR2 FQNEAQ (reference sequence). CDR3 size: 12 residues. V was pared by 6 bases and J by 7 bases, with 5 bases of the junction left unmatched. This specimen comes from a study of blood T cells in healthy people across ages. These data also featured in a second study, about T cells of mothers and their children.

This chain joins TRBV7-9 and TRBJ1-1; 7 bases fit TRBD1. The material sequenced was blood. This sequence was found in a girl aged 2-10 years in good health. CDR3 in DNA: TGTGCCAGCAGGGGTGGGGACAGTGAAGCTTTCTTT. Protein: CASRGGDSEAFF. Drawing the rest from reference TRBV7-9 and TRBJ1-1, the complete variable domain is DTGVSQNPRHKITKRGQNVTFRCDPISEHNRLYWYRQTLGQGPEFLTYFQNEAQLEKSRLLSDRFSAERPKGSFSTLEIQRTEQGDSAMYLCASRGGDSEAFFGQGTRLTVV.